The T cell receptor (beta chain) described here comes from a study of blood T cell repertoires in COVID-19. Across the whole study: Sources were T cells, B-cell-depleted T cells, or PBMCs; the material itself was cDNA or gDNA.

Clones were read by immunoSEQ multiplex PCR, and TCRdb kept only the in-frame ones, dropping some. The sample has about 230,000 clones, approximately 89% seen once. The ends were cut back, 5 bases at V and 9 bases at J, with 14 bases in the middle. This CDR3 region has 13 residues. Germline V gives CDR1 MNHEY, CDR2 SVGEGT. The rearrangement joins TRBV6-2 or TRBV6-3 to TRBJ1-5; D perhaps matches TRBD1 (6 bases). Sequenced sample: PBMCs or T cells enriched from blood (not recorded which). This sequence originates from a woman between 40 and 50 years old with acute COVID-19. The CDR3 spells CASSIQGYRPQHF. CDR3 nucleotides: TGTGCCAGCAGTATACAGGGCTATCGGCCCCAGCATTTT.